This passage covers 10 T cell receptor beta chains from one sample sequenced in a study of blood T cell repertoires in COVID-19. TCRdb's table, derived via immunoSEQ multiplex PCR, lists solely in-frame clones and lacks some. This sample yields some 200,000 clones, of which 80% to 90% are seen a single time; about 10% belongs to the top ten. Sequenced input: peripheral blood. Receptors were obtained from a woman older than 75 with acute or convalescent COVID-19.

This rearrangement joins TRBV19 to TRBJ1-2; a weak D match, TRBD1 (6 bases). This CDR3 region has 19 residues. V lost 4 bases to trimming and J lost 8 bases, with 32 bases between them. The V gene's germline CDR1 is LNHDA and CDR2 SQIVND (reference sequence). CDR3 sequence (DNA): TGTGCCAGTAGTACACAGGGAATTTTAGGTATAGTCCCAGAGAGGGGCTACACCTTC. This encodes CASSTQGILGIVPERGYTF.

V is TRBV9 and J is TRBJ1-2, with 11 bases matching TRBD1. This CDR3 has 15 amino acids. After removal of 4 bases from V and 7 bases from J, the junction contained 9 bases not matched to a gene. In germline, CDR1 is SGDLS, CDR2 YYNGEE. DNA of the CDR3: TGTGCCAGCAGCCCATCTGGACAGGGGGCTTTTGGCTACACCTTC. Translating gives CASSPSGQGAFGYTF.

The chain links TRBV29-1 to TRBJ2-3; TRBD2 might be the D (6 bases). The CDR3 loop spans 16 amino acids. Trimming pared 5 bases from V and 5 bases from J, leaving 23 bases between. CDR1 SQVTM and CDR2 ANQGSEA come from the germline V gene. The CDR3 region is CSVPAGGVGKVDTQYF. The CDR3 region has the DNA TGCAGCGTTCCGGCCGGAGGGGTAGGGAAGGTAGATACGCAGTATTTT.

V usage is TRBV6-5 and J usage is TRBJ1-5, with 7 bases lining up with TRBD1. The germline V gene has CDR1 MNHEY and CDR2 SVGAGI. The CDR3 covers 14 residues. Germline trimming cut 7 bases from V and 3 bases from J; bases unmatched to any gene: 6. Written as DNA, the CDR3 is TGTGCCAGCACCCCCGGACAGGCCAATCAGCCCCAGCATTTT. Its protein product is CASTPGQANQPQHF.

This clone is categorized as medium-sized (0.01 to 0.1%). The chain joins TRBV7-3 to TRBJ2-1, with a tentative D call TRBD2 (6 bases). Germline CDR1 is SGHTA and CDR2 is FQGTGA. This CDR3 is 11 amino acids long. V was pared by 5 bases and J by 9 bases, with 8 bases between. CDR3 amino acids: CASSHGGEQFF. In nucleotides, the CDR3 is TGTGCCAGCAGCCACGGGGGTGAGCAGTTCTTC.

This chain links TRBV6-5 with TRBJ2-3; 12 bases align to TRBD1. CDR1 is MNHEY, CDR2 SVGAGI, per germline. Trimming cost V 4 bases and J 5 bases; bases outside gene matches: 7. The CDR3 contains 16 residues. The CDR3 nucleotides read TGTGCCAGCAGTTCTACCGGGACAGGGGGCAGAGATACGCAGTATTTT. Its protein product is CASSSTGTGGRDTQYF.

This sequence joins TRBV7-2 and TRBJ1-2; the D gene is possibly TRBD1 (5 bases). The ends were cut back, 0 bases at V and 6 bases at J, with 20 bases in the middle. The CDR3 length is 17 residues. In germline, CDR1 is SGHTA, CDR2 FQGNSA. The CDR3 here is CASSLAFSQGQTDGYTF. The CDR3 coding sequence is TGTGCCAGCAGCTTAGCATTTTCGCAGGGCCAGACTGATGGCTACACCTTC.

V and J are TRBV10-2 and TRBJ2-5; 13 bases are a match to TRBD2. After removal of 6 bases from V and 3 bases from J, the junction contained 1 base not matched to a gene. The CDR3 totals 14 residues. Germline V gene sequence: CDR1 WSHSY, CDR2 SAAADI. The CDR3 sequence is CASRGLAGEETQYF. As DNA, the CDR3 is TGCGCCAGCAGAGGACTAGCGGGAGAAGAGACCCAGTACTTC.

The CDR3 spells CASTEDRAFF. CDR3 DNA sequence: TGTGCCAGCACCGAGGACAGGGCTTTCTTT. This sequence joins TRBV6-6 and TRBJ1-1; TRBD1 matches 7 bases. In germline, CDR1 is MNHNY, CDR2 SVGAGI (reference sequence). V was clipped by 7 bases and J by 11 bases; unmatched bases: 4. The CDR3 is made up of 10 amino acids.

J is TRBJ1-2 and V is TRBV6-1; D is possibly TRBD1 (5 bases). The CDR3 length is 14 residues. Trimming cost V 2 bases and J 6 bases, with 13 bases left between them. CDR1 is MNHNS, CDR2 SASEGT, per germline. CDR3 in amino acids: CASSERSQGDGYTF. DNA for the CDR3: TGTGCCAGCAGTGAAAGGTCTCAGGGCGATGGCTACACCTTC.